The T cell receptor (beta chain) under discussion was sequenced for a study of T cells in Graves' hyperthyroidism and ophthalmopathy (dated by TCRdb to the late 2010s). Study-level background: Peripheral blood was sampled at the time of initial diagnosis, prior to any treatment. TCR V-J signatures able to tell the groups apart were searched for in a discovery cohort of 100 or so patients, of whom roughly 42 had Graves' ophthalmopathy and roughly 59 had stable Graves' hyperthyroidism. Prospective prediction of ophthalmopathy was tested in an independent validation cohort of 18 hyperthyroidism patients and some 17 patients who later progressed to ophthalmopathy. For training and testing, the approximately 97 patients in the discovery cohort were randomly divided in a 7:3 ratio. Thyroid tissue and blood T-cell repertoires from roughly six Graves' hyperthyroidism patients were also compared in the study. Once sampling was done, hyperthyroidism patients were given methimazole at a starting dose of 30 mg daily, whereas ophthalmopathy patients were given high-dose intravenous methylprednisolone. According to the paper, TCR Vbeta CDR3 sequencing was carried out on about 140 peripheral blood samples, which came from fewer than 50 ophthalmopathy, 75 to 80 hyperthyroidism and about 17 progressor patients. Points the paper makes about the study in general: Most expanded thyroid clonotypes (frequency above 0.001) were also detected in blood, suggesting blood repertoires may reflect thyroid immune responses. A 13 V-J signature model separated ophthalmopathy from stable hyperthyroidism, with around 90% sensitivity and 81.08% specificity in cross-validation and 80%/75% in testing. Sample size was not statistically predetermined, and blinding of investigators to group allocation was not performed. During validation, the model predicted progression to ophthalmopathy a median of about 5.9 months ahead of onset, with almost 71% sensitivity and roughly 72% specificity.

As to this clonotype: It lacks a known antigen. No clone much larger than this one lies a single base away; base qualities are absent.

TCR beta CDR3 regions were amplified from RNA transcripts. The TCR CDR3 was subjected to a first round of RT-PCR using the HTBI primer set and the Qiagen OneStep RT-PCR kit. The libraries were constructed in a second round of multiplex PCR and then size-selected and purified. Sequencing of the libraries was done on an Illumina HiSeq2000 using paired-end 100 bp reads. The study's processing was this. SOAPnuke was used to process the raw data, removing reads that contained adapters or uncalled bases, had a mean Phred below 15, or lacked an exact match to the constant primer or identifier. High-quality paired reads were merged using COPE v1.2.5, and each unique nucleotide sequence was defined as a clonotype. MiTCR v1.1 was used to align the clonotypes against IMGT TRBV, TRBD and TRBJ reference segments. The analysis was restricted to V-J combinations with a frequency above 0.0001, which together covered 99% to 99.2% of the repertoires. A TCS score was defined as the ratio between F50 (clonal expansion) and ExV (chaos), using BLOSUM62-based TCRdist between CDR3 peptides within each V-J. Welch's t-statistics and random forest reduced just over 500 V-J features to around 14, which were used in a naive Bayes classifier (R e1071). TCRdb redid the processing of the public reads, applying fastp at Q25 and MiXCR, and retained in-frame beta chains. All rows with the same CDR3 protein become a single entry with the most common DNA and genes. TCRdb, rather than the study authors, made the V and J calls. The sample table records 620,000 or so distinct CDR3 sequences; 13% to 15% of these occur just once. About an eighth of the sample goes to the ten largest clones.

In the ophthalmopathy patients, disease was moderately to severely active, with a Clinical Activity Score of 3 or more, a NOSPECS grade of 4 or more, and a duration of less than 3 months. Exclusion was applied to patients with uncontrolled infections, other autoimmune diseases, pregnancy or lactation. Diagnoses were based on clinical symptoms, serum thyroxine and TRAb, thyroid ultrasound and orbital computed tomography. Ficoll-Paque density gradient centrifugation was used to isolate PBMCs from 8 to 10 ml of fresh peripheral blood. Trizol reagent was used to extract total RNA, and RNA quality was then checked on an Agilent 2100 Bioanalyzer. Sample: blood. The origin of this receptor is a woman between 50 and 59 years old with Graves' ophthalmopathy.

This receptor carries the CDR3 CASADTTSPLHF. The bases read TGTGCCAGCGCGGACACGACTTCACCCCTCCACTTT. This chain joins TRBV6-1 to TRBJ1-6; tentative D gene TRBD1, with 5 bases matching. Trimming costs V 8 bases and J 9 bases, and their ends lie 11 bases apart. CDR1 and CDR2, looked up from the germline V gene, are MNHNS and SASEGT. The CDR3 starts with the cysteine, ends with the phenylalanine, and has 12 residues. Only the CDR3 region is kept as DNA, spanning 36 bases read in frame from base 1.